This T cell receptor (beta chain) was sequenced during a study of CD8+CD57+ T cells in acquired aplastic anemia. Individuals selected for sequencing had exhibited CD8+CD57+ cell expansion on flow cytometry. Germline V gene sequence: CDR1 SGHVS, CDR2 FNYEAQ. The CDR3 extends over 16 amino acids. V was cut by 6 bases and J by 0 bases, with 17 bases left in between. Genomic DNA served as template for TCR beta VDJ and CDR3 profiling. One entry per CDR3 protein, called by TCRdb with MiXCR from the reads. The repertoire holds about 150,000 distinct CDR3 sequences, with roughly half as singletons. Broader study findings: The CD8+ Simpson's diversity of patients and controls was not significantly different. Patients and controls had in common twenty-nine CD8+ CDR3 sequences.

This clonotype was observed a handful of times. What it binds is unknown. The TCR was taken from a human donor with aplastic anemia. What was sequenced was sorted CD4+, CD8+, or CD8+CD57+ T cells (not recorded which) from PBMCs. This chain connects TRBV7-6 to TRBJ2-5; D tentatively reads TRBD1 or TRBD2 (5 bases each). The CDR3 DNA reads as TGTGCCAGCAGTTTATCTGGGACGGCGTACCAAGAGACCCAGTACTTC. Translation: CASSLSGTAYQETQYF.